A selection of T cell receptor beta chains follows, all from one sample in a study of T cell responses to AZD1222 COVID-19 vaccine. Some clones are missing from TCRdb's copy, which holds only in-frame ones; the method was immunoSEQ multiplex PCR. The sample shows under 150,000 clones, 70% to 90% of them seen only once. The sample was peripheral blood, taken on day 0 of AZD1222 vaccination. Receptor source: an adult in good health. Both conserved end residues are part of each CDR3. Fields, in order: D gene, J gene, clone size, V gene, CDR3 DNA, CDR3 protein. D genes are given only for firm matches. The size field is filled for only some rows; it gives once, few, many or a size class.

d_call: TRBD1
j_call: TRBJ2-1
clone_size: NA
v_call: TRBV2
cdr3_nt: TGTGCCAGCAGTGCGACCGGGACAGGGGCGGGTGAGCAGTTCTTC
cdr3_aa: CASSATGTGAGEQFF

d_call: NA
j_call: TRBJ1-2
clone_size: NA
v_call: TRBV20-1
cdr3_nt: TGCAGTGCTAGAGAGGGGCATGGCTGCACCTTC
cdr3_aa: CSAREGHGCTF

d_call: NA
j_call: TRBJ2-7
clone_size: NA
v_call: TRBV5-1
cdr3_nt: TGCGCCAGCAGCTTGAGTTCCGGCTACGAGCAGTACTTC
cdr3_aa: CASSLSSGYEQYF

d_call: NA
j_call: TRBJ2-3
clone_size: NA
v_call: TRBV7-6
cdr3_nt: TGTGCCAGCAGCTTAGGATCCGGCGGTGGGACGCAGTATTTT
cdr3_aa: CASSLGSGGGTQYF

d_call: TRBD2
j_call: TRBJ2-7
clone_size: NA
v_call: TRBV27
cdr3_nt: TGTGCCAGCACCCCGGGGAGCGGGAGGGCCCCCCCCTACGAGCAGTACTTC
cdr3_aa: CASTPGSGRAPPYEQYF

d_call: NA
j_call: TRBJ1-1
clone_size: NA
v_call: TRBV28
cdr3_nt: TGTGCCAGCAGTTTAGGAGGGGCTGAAGCTTTCTTT
cdr3_aa: CASSLGGAEAFF

d_call: TRBD1
j_call: TRBJ1-3
clone_size: few
v_call: TRBV7-9
cdr3_nt: TGTGCCAGCAGCCAGGACAGGGGGGTCCACACCATATATTTT
cdr3_aa: CASSQDRGVHTIYF

d_call: NA
j_call: TRBJ2-5
clone_size: NA
v_call: TRBV27
cdr3_nt: TGTGCCAGCAGTCCCCGGCGGAGGGTAGGGCAAGAGACCCAGTACTTC
cdr3_aa: CASSPRRRVGQETQYF

d_call: TRBD2
j_call: TRBJ2-1
clone_size: NA
v_call: TRBV18
cdr3_nt: TGTGCCAGCTCATTTAGCGGGGCCGCCGCGGGTGAGCAGTTCTTC
cdr3_aa: CASSFSGAAAGEQFF

d_call: TRBD2
j_call: TRBJ2-7
clone_size: once
v_call: TRBV5-1
cdr3_nt: TGCGCCAGCAGCTTGGTGGGGGAGGGCCCCTACGAGCAGTACTTC
cdr3_aa: CASSLVGEGPYEQYF

d_call: NA
j_call: TRBJ1-5
clone_size: NA
v_call: TRBV24-1
cdr3_nt: TGTGCCACCAGTGATACGAAAGGGTACGGCAATCAGCCCCAGCATTTT
cdr3_aa: CATSDTKGYGNQPQHF

d_call: NA
j_call: TRBJ1-2
clone_size: NA
v_call: TRBV7-3
cdr3_nt: TGTGCCAGCAGCCGCCAGGGAGGCTTGGACTATGGCTACACCTTC
cdr3_aa: CASSRQGGLDYGYTF

d_call: NA
j_call: TRBJ1-5
clone_size: NA
v_call: TRBV30
cdr3_nt: TGTGCCTGGAGTGTTGGGGGGAATCAGCCCCAGCATTTT
cdr3_aa: CAWSVGGNQPQHF

d_call: NA
j_call: TRBJ1-1
clone_size: NA
v_call: TRBV7-3
cdr3_nt: TGTGCCAGCAGCTTAGATTCCAACACTGAAGCTTTCTTT
cdr3_aa: CASSLDSNTEAFF

d_call: NA
j_call: TRBJ1-4
clone_size: few
v_call: TRBV29-1
cdr3_nt: TGCAGCGTGCGGGAGGGCCCCAATGAAAAACTGTTTTTT
cdr3_aa: CSVREGPNEKLFF

d_call: NA
j_call: TRBJ1-5
clone_size: NA
v_call: TRBV2
cdr3_nt: TGTGCCTCCTCCGCGCAGGGGTATAGCAATCAGCCCCAGCATTTT
cdr3_aa: CASSAQGYSNQPQHF

d_call: TRBD1
j_call: TRBJ1-2
clone_size: NA
v_call: TRBV15
cdr3_nt: TGTGCCACCAGCAGAGCTCGGGGGGACAGCGACGGCTACACCTTC
cdr3_aa: CATSRARGDSDGYTF

d_call: TRBD1
j_call: TRBJ1-2
clone_size: NA
v_call: TRBV10-3
cdr3_nt: TGTGCCATCAGTCCCGACAGGGGCTATGGCTACACCTTC
cdr3_aa: CAISPDRGYGYTF

d_call: NA
j_call: TRBJ2-7
clone_size: NA
v_call: TRBV21-1
cdr3_nt: TGTGCCAGCAGAACTACTTATTATGACAGGTCAAACTACGAGCAGTACTTC
cdr3_aa: CASRTTYYDRSNYEQYF

d_call: NA
j_call: TRBJ2-2
clone_size: NA
v_call: TRBV5-1
cdr3_nt: TGCGCCAGCAGCTTGACAGGCACCGGGGAGCTGTTTTTT
cdr3_aa: CASSLTGTGELFF

d_call: NA
j_call: TRBJ1-4
clone_size: NA
v_call: TRBV4-2
cdr3_nt: TGTGCCAGCAGCCAAGATGCGCAGGGAGGAGAAAAACTGTTTTTT
cdr3_aa: CASSQDAQGGEKLFF

d_call: NA
j_call: TRBJ2-5
clone_size: NA
v_call: TRBV18
cdr3_nt: TGTGCCAGCTCACCTGGGGACAACCTCCAAGAGACCCAGTACTTC
cdr3_aa: CASSPGDNLQETQYF

d_call: NA
j_call: TRBJ2-5
clone_size: NA
v_call: TRBV13
cdr3_nt: TGTGCCAGCAGTAAACAGGGGACTGCAGGAGAGACCCAGTACTTC
cdr3_aa: CASSKQGTAGETQYF

d_call: NA
j_call: TRBJ1-3
clone_size: NA
v_call: TRBV7-2
cdr3_nt: TGTGCCAGCAGCTTGGGACCCTCTGGAAACACCATATATTTT
cdr3_aa: CASSLGPSGNTIYF

d_call: TRBD1
j_call: TRBJ1-3
clone_size: NA
v_call: TRBV3-1/TRBV3-2
cdr3_nt: TGTGCCAGCAGCCAATCAGGGGGCAGCTCTGGAAACACCATATATTTT
cdr3_aa: CASSQSGGSSGNTIYF

d_call: NA
j_call: TRBJ2-5
clone_size: NA
v_call: TRBV3-1/TRBV3-2
cdr3_nt: TGTGCCAGCAGCCCGTCTACTCAAGAGACCCAGTACTTC
cdr3_aa: CASSPSTQETQYF

d_call: TRBD2
j_call: TRBJ2-5
clone_size: NA
v_call: TRBV19
cdr3_nt: TGTGCCAGTAAGACTAGCGGGATCGAGACCCAGTACTTC
cdr3_aa: CASKTSGIETQYF

d_call: NA
j_call: TRBJ2-7
clone_size: once
v_call: TRBV30
cdr3_nt: TGTGCCTGGAGCCCCTCGGGGGAAATTGTGCAGTACTTC
cdr3_aa: CAWSPSGEIVQYF

d_call: TRBD2
j_call: TRBJ2-3
clone_size: NA
v_call: TRBV6-4
cdr3_nt: TGTGCCAGCAGTGTGCTCGGGGGGGAGCAAGATACGCAGTATTTT
cdr3_aa: CASSVLGGEQDTQYF

d_call: TRBD1
j_call: TRBJ1-2
clone_size: NA
v_call: TRBV19
cdr3_nt: TGTGCCAGTACCCTCTGGGTAGGGGGCTTAAGCGGCTACACCTTC
cdr3_aa: CASTLWVGGLSGYTF

d_call: NA
j_call: TRBJ2-7
clone_size: once
v_call: TRBV28
cdr3_nt: TGTGCCAGCAGCGGGGGCCAATACGAGCAGTACTTC
cdr3_aa: CASSGGQYEQYF

d_call: NA
j_call: TRBJ1-1
clone_size: once
v_call: TRBV10-3
cdr3_nt: TGTGCCATCAGCGACAGCACCAGCCCTACTGAAGCTTTCTTT
cdr3_aa: CAISDSTSPTEAFF

d_call: TRBD1
j_call: TRBJ1-6
clone_size: NA
v_call: TRBV28
cdr3_nt: TGTGCCAGCAGAACCGGACAGGGGGCTTCCTCCTATAATTCACCCCTCCACTTT
cdr3_aa: CASRTGQGASSYNSPLHF

d_call: TRBD1
j_call: TRBJ1-1
clone_size: NA
v_call: TRBV5-5
cdr3_nt: TGTGCCAGCAGCTTGACAGGGGTGAACACTGAAGCTTTCTTT
cdr3_aa: CASSLTGVNTEAFF

d_call: NA
j_call: TRBJ1-1
clone_size: NA
v_call: TRBV5-1
cdr3_nt: TGCGCCAGCAGCTTGCAGGGGAGCGCTGAAGCTTTCTTT
cdr3_aa: CASSLQGSAEAFF

d_call: TRBD1
j_call: TRBJ1-2
clone_size: NA
v_call: TRBV20-1
cdr3_nt: TGCAGTGCCCTGGGACAGTATGGCTACACCTTC
cdr3_aa: CSALGQYGYTF

d_call: TRBD1
j_call: TRBJ1-1
clone_size: NA
v_call: TRBV12-3/TRBV12-4
cdr3_nt: TGTGCCAGCAGTTCACAGGGGGTCTCGGCTTTCTTT
cdr3_aa: CASSSQGVSAFF